Following are 18 T cell receptor beta chains from one sample sequenced in a study of T cell responses to AZD1222 COVID-19 vaccine (dated by TCRdb to the early 2020s). In light of the paper, this sample's time point label describes: baseline before first vaccination. Libraries came from the immunoSEQ multiplex PCR assay. TCRdb mirrors the immuneACCESS table, restricted to in-frame sequences. Some clones are absent from its copies; in checked studies, under half trace to an unresolved V gene, and the reason for the others is unknown. The sample table lists some 91,000 clones, around 90% of them with a count of one. The ten most abundant clones make up roughly 13% of the sample. Sequencing used peripheral blood, obtained on day 0 of AZD1222 vaccination. Every receptor here comes from an adult in good health.

The chain is built from TRBV4-1 and TRBJ1-2; 7 nucleotides line up with TRBD1. The germline V gene encodes CDR1 MGHRA and CDR2 YSYEKL. Losses at the gene ends were 0 bases for V and 5 bases for J; bases not matched to a gene: 12. The CDR3 runs 17 residues. The CDR3 coding sequence is TGCGCCAGCAGCCAAGACCCCAGGCCCAACAGGGGATATGGCTACACCTTC. Encoded protein: CASSQDPRPNRGYGYTF.

The rearrangement links TRBV5-1 to TRBJ1-3, with 8 nucleotides matching TRBD1. This CDR3 has 15 amino acids. The germline V gene has CDR1 SGHRS and CDR2 YFSETQ. The junction had 5 bases not matched to a gene; V was cut back by 4 bases and J by 2 bases. Here the CDR3 DNA reads TGCGCCAGCAGCCCCGGGACAGGAACTGGAAACACCATATATTTT. Residues: CASSPGTGTGNTIYF. The whole variable domain, remainder taken from reference TRBV5-1 and TRBJ1-3, is KAGVTQTPRYLIKTRGQQVTLSCSPISGHRSVSWYQQTPGQGLQFLFEYFSETQRNKGNFPGRFSGRQFSNSRSEMNVSTLELGDSALYLCASSPGTGTGNTIYFGEGSWLTVV.

The chain recombines TRBV9 with TRBJ2-2, with D unclear. Germline CDR1 is SGDLS and CDR2 is YYNGEE. V was shortened by 3 bases and J by 3 bases, with 3 bases between the two germline ends. CDR3 size: 12 residues. The CDR3 DNA reads TGTGCCAGCAGCGAACACACCGGGGAGCTGTTTTTT. The encoded protein is CASSEHTGELFF.

This clone was seen only once. V is TRBV2 and J is TRBJ1-2; 10 bases match TRBD1. V gave up 8 bases and J gave up 4 bases; unmatched junction bases: 4. This CDR3 has 13 amino acids. Germline CDR1 and CDR2: SNHLY and FYNNEI. The DNA of the CDR3 is TGTGCCAGCTGGGACAGGGGTGGCTATGGCTACACCTTC. Translation: CASWDRGGYGYTF. The full variable domain, rest sourced from reference TRBV2 and TRBJ1-2, is EPEVTQTPSHQVTQMGQEVILRCVPISNHLYFYWYRQILGQKVEFLVSFYNNEISEKSEIFDDQFSVERPDGSNFTLKIRSTKLEDSAMYFCASWDRGGYGYTFGSGTRLTVV.

The chain uses TRBV6-5 and TRBJ1-5; the D is unclear. Germline assignment: CDR1 MNHEY and CDR2 SVGAGI. The V and J ends lost 5 bases and 7 bases respectively, with 12 bases between them. This CDR3 is 13 amino acids long. CDR3 DNA: TGTGCCAGCAGTCATGATTGGCAACAGCCCCAGCATTTT. Its translation is CASSHDWQQPQHF.

The chain's CDR3 is CASSETQSNSPLHF. CDR3 nucleotides: TGTGCCAGCAGCGAGACACAGTCTAATTCACCCCTCCACTTT. The chain employs TRBV9 and TRBJ1-6; D is unresolved. This CDR3 comprises 14 residues. The germline CDR1 and CDR2 sequences are SGDLS and YYNGEE. The V gene lost 3 bases and the J gene lost 6 bases, with 10 bases spanning the gap.

The chain combines TRBV5-1 with TRBJ2-7; D is unresolved. The CDR3 is 14 residues long. CDR1 SGHRS and CDR2 YFSETQ come from the germline V gene. Trimming took 0 bases from V and 3 from J, leaving 10 bases between them. The CDR3 DNA reads as TGCGCCAGCAGCTTGGGGTCAGGTGTCTACGAGCAGTACTTC. It encodes CASSLGSGVYEQYF.

The gene calls are TRBV6-5 and TRBJ1-6; the match to TRBD1 covers 7 bases. The germline CDR1 and CDR2 sequences are MNHEY and SVGAGI. This CDR3 is 14 amino acids long. The V and J ends lost 5 bases and 7 bases, in that order; junction bases with no gene match: 5. The chain's CDR3 is CASSHGTVNSPLHF. In DNA form, the CDR3 reads TGTGCCAGCAGTCATGGGACAGTGAATTCACCCCTCCACTTT.

The rearrangement links TRBV12-2 to TRBJ1-6. TRBV12-2 is a recognized pseudogene. The CDR3 has 12 residues. The CDR3, as DNA: TGTGCTCCCCCCCGGTATAATTCACCCCTCCACTTT. It encodes CAPPRYNSPLHF.

The rearrangement links TRBV23-1 to TRBJ1-1, with D unresolved. TRBV23-1 has ORF status, its function being uncertain. The CDR3 is made up of 13 amino acids. Trimming removed 2 bases at V and 8 bases at J, with 12 bases between. Here the CDR3 DNA reads TGCGCCAGCAGTCAAGGCAACGGCAGCGAAGCTTTCTTT. Encoded protein: CASSQGNGSEAFF.

The chain is built from TRBV11-2 and TRBJ2-7; TRBD1 matches at 7 bases. The CDR3 has 14 residues. The ends lost 7 bases at V and 2 bases at J; junction bases unmatched: 8. CDR1 and CDR2 from the germline V gene are SGHAT and FQNNGV. CDR3 residues: CASTADRVAYEQYF. DNA for the CDR3: TGTGCCAGCACCGCCGACAGGGTAGCCTACGAGCAGTACTTC.

The chain employs TRBV9 and TRBJ1-1; 12 nucleotides match TRBD1. V was pared by 4 bases and J by 0 bases, with 7 bases of the junction left unmatched. Germline lookup yields CDR1 SGDLS and CDR2 YYNGEE. The CDR3 has 17 amino acids. The CDR3 region is CASSKGTGGPMNTEAFF. In nucleotides, the CDR3 is TGTGCCAGCAGCAAGGGGACAGGGGGCCCCATGAACACTGAAGCTTTCTTT. Full variable domain (outside the CDR3, taken from reference TRBV9 and TRBJ1-1): DSGVTQTPKHLITATGQRVTLRCSPRSGDLSVYWYQQSLDQGLQFLIQYYNGEERAKGNILERFSAQQFPDLHSELNLSSLELGDSALYFCASSKGTGGPMNTEAFFGQGTRLTVV.

V is TRBV5-1 and J is TRBJ1-1; D remains unclear. V was shortened by 0 bases and J by 4 bases, with 10 bases between the two germline ends. CDR1 SGHRS and CDR2 YFSETQ come from the germline V gene. The CDR3 is made up of 14 amino acids. The CDR3 reads CASSLAEGSTEAFF. The CDR3 coding sequence is TGCGCCAGCAGCTTGGCCGAGGGAAGCACTGAAGCTTTCTTT. The variable domain in full, with the rest retrieved from reference TRBV5-1 and TRBJ1-1, is KAGVTQTPRYLIKTRGQQVTLSCSPISGHRSVSWYQQTPGQGLQFLFEYFSETQRNKGNFPGRFSGRQFSNSRSEMNVSTLELGDSALYLCASSLAEGSTEAFFGQGTRLTVV.

The chain has TRBV10-3 and TRBJ2-2; TRBD2 might be the D (5 bases). Germline values: CDR1 ENHRY, CDR2 SYGVKD. V shed 8 bases and J shed 6 bases, with 13 bases lying between them. The CDR3 extends over 13 amino acids. CDR3 amino acids: CAIQTGWAGELFF. In DNA form, the CDR3 reads TGTGCCATCCAGACGGGGTGGGCCGGGGAGCTGTTTTTT.

The chain carries TRBV23-1 and TRBJ1-5; the match to TRBD1 covers 7 bases. TRBV23-1 is known as an ORF, though its function is uncertain. V shed 6 bases, J shed 3 bases, and the junction held 23 bases outside the gene matches. The CDR3 spans 20 residues. The chain's CDR3 is CASSQDTRQGAKSTNQPQHF. In DNA form, the CDR3 reads TGCGCCAGCAGCCAAGATACACGACAGGGAGCCAAGTCAACCAATCAGCCCCAGCATTTT.

The rearrangement links TRBV6-2 or TRBV6-3 to TRBJ2-7; D remains unclear. V was cut by 0 bases and J by 0 bases, with 15 bases left in between. This CDR3 comprises 17 residues. Per germline, CDR1 MNHEY and CDR2 SVGEGT. CDR3: CASSYSRFRPSSYEQYF. The CDR3 DNA follows: TGTGCCAGCAGTTACTCCCGGTTTCGACCGAGCTCCTACGAGCAGTACTTC.

The rearrangement uses TRBV24-1 and TRBJ2-1, with D maybe TRBD1 (5 bases). V dropped 7 bases and J dropped 10 bases, with 16 bases sitting between them. The CDR3 extends over 13 amino acids. CDR1 KGHDR and CDR2 SFDVKD come from the germline V gene. CDR3 DNA sequence: TGTGCCACCAGCAATAGCTGGGCAGGGGAGCAGTTCTTC. It translates to CATSNSWAGEQFF.

The chain recombines TRBV7-2 with TRBJ1-2; D is uncertain. This CDR3 has 13 amino acids. Deletions cut 5 bases from V and 0 bases from J, with 7 bases between. The germline CDR1 and CDR2 sequences are SGHTA and FQGNSA. The CDR3 loop is CASSRSANYGYTF. In DNA form, the CDR3 reads TGTGCCAGCAGCCGTTCGGCTAACTATGGCTACACCTTC.